The next 4 T cell receptor beta chains were all read from a single sample in a study of OX40 agonist ivuxolimab in advanced cancers. Sequenced by immunoSEQ multiplex PCR; TCRdb stores in-frame clones only, minus some. The table lists around 64,000 clones, 90% to 95% of them singletons. The specimen was CD4+ or CD8+ T cells sorted from blood, collected in a trial of the OX40 agonist ivuxolimab. These receptors came from an adult with an advanced solid tumor such as melanoma, head and neck, liver or kidney cancer.

This chain joins TRBV4-1 and TRBJ1-4; D is uncertain. The CDR3 contains 14 residues. In germline, CDR1 is MGHRA, CDR2 YSYEKL. V was cut by 1 base and J by 1 base, with 4 bases left in between. The CDR3 loop is CASSQALTNEKLFF. The CDR3 coding sequence is TGCGCCAGCAGCCAAGCCCTAACTAATGAAAAACTGTTTTTT.

The chain uses TRBV21-1 and TRBJ2-3; no check of the table's D call, TRBD2, against the DNA was made. TRBV21-1 is an annotated pseudogene. This CDR3 comprises 15 residues. CDR3 sequence (DNA): TGTGCCAGCAATCACCCCAGGGAGGGAACAGATACGCAGTATTTT. This translates into CASNHPREGTDTQYF.

This clone rates as medium-sized (0.01 to 0.1%). The same CDR3 also results from other DNA sequences found in this sample. The CDR3 loop reads CASSLSSYEQYF. The DNA for the CDR3 is TGTGCCAGCAGCTTGAGCAGCTACGAGCAGTACTTC. The chain combines TRBV5-6 with TRBJ2-7, with D uncertain. In germline, CDR1 is SGHDT, CDR2 YYEEEE. The CDR3 extends over 12 amino acids. V gave up 1 base and J gave up 3 bases, with 5 bases separating them.

The chain uses TRBV28 and TRBJ2-3; tentatively, D is TRBD2 (7 bases). The length of the CDR3 is 15 residues. Germline V gene data show CDR1 as MDHEN and CDR2 as SYDVKM. V lost 2 bases and J 6 bases, leaving 15 bases between the germline ends. In DNA form, the CDR3 reads TGTGCCAGCAGTTTAGCTAGCGGAGGGGGGGATACGCAGTATTTT. This sequence encodes CASSLASGGGDTQYF.